This T cell receptor beta chain was identified during a study of T cells expressing NK-cell markers. After re-calling the 5' RACE reads, TCRdb lists one entry per CDR3 protein, DNA absent. The sample table sets out 500,000 or so distinct CDR3 sequences. The CDR3 runs 15 residues. Germline CDR1 SGHTA, CDR2 FQGNSA. The rearrangement joins TRBV7-2 to TRBJ1-3; TCRdb outputs TRBD1, but without DNA this stays unchecked. The receptor's source is a young man in good health. Source material: blood T cells: a sorted CD56 or NKG2C T cell subset, CD4+ or CD8+ T cells, or bulk PBMC T cells (not recorded which). CDR3 amino acids: CASSLGVRAGNTIYF.